Given below is one TCR beta chain in context. The table lists this clonotype with many counts. It has no known antigen specificity. Per-base quality was not reported, and no clone a single base away is much larger than it. Trimming removed 6 bases from V and 6 bases from J; the gene matches leave 3 bases unexplained. Based on the germline V gene, the CDR1 and CDR2 sequences are SQVTM and ANQGSEA. Inclusive of the bounding cysteine and phenylalanine, the CDR3 is 11 residues long. Just the 33-base CDR3 DNA is kept, in frame starting at base 1. The sample's time point label, decoded: day 60 (about 2 months) after transplantation. The treatment or condition label for this specimen denotes: allogeneic hematopoietic cell transplantation with graft depleted of TCRalphabeta T cells and CD19 B cells. Transplant recipients were children who received TCRalphabeta/CD19-depleted allogeneic hematopoietic cell grafts.

The sample comes from a study of T-cell reconstitution after alpha-beta-depleted transplantation in children (dated by TCRdb to 2016 to 2017). Describing the broader study: T-cell immune reconstitution after TCRalphabeta/CD19-depleted allogeneic hematopoietic cell transplantation in children was quantitatively tracked in the study by means of TCR repertoire profiling. The paper as a whole reports these results and caveats: The apparently early alphabetaT-cell count recovery about two months after transplant was reportedly dependent on only several hundred rapidly expanded clones derived from non-depleted graft cells. In some patients, the high TCRbeta diversity seen at day 60 was put down to recipient T cells and intrathymic progenitors that had survived conditioning. The frequencies of hyperexpanded clones fell over the following months, and after one year, T-cell counts and TCRbeta diversity were mostly attributed to newly produced T cells.

Libraries came from PCR. Sequencing was performed on an Illumina HiSeq 2500. Molecular barcoding was employed in the preparation of TCR libraries, with unique molecular identifiers being used to normalize TCRbeta repertoire quantification. TCRdb took the public reads, trimmed them with fastp at Q25, ran MiXCR for clone calling and kept in-frame beta chains. A single entry per CDR3 protein holds the most common genes and DNA from its merged rows. A total of tens of thousands of distinct CDR3 sequences appear in this sample, approximately 6.5% of them only once. In total, the top ten clones hold 27% of the sample.

This receptor was taken from a child under two years old who had a stem cell transplant for acute myeloid leukemia, so the T cells may come from the graft donor. The chain is made from TRBV29-1 and TRBJ2-3, and 7 bases in between align with TRBD2. The source was peripheral blood, collected 60 days after TCRalphabeta/CD19-depleted stem cell transplant. At the DNA level, the sequence is TGCAGCGTGAGGGGAGGGGATACGCAGTATTTT. This sequence encodes CSVRGGDTQYF.